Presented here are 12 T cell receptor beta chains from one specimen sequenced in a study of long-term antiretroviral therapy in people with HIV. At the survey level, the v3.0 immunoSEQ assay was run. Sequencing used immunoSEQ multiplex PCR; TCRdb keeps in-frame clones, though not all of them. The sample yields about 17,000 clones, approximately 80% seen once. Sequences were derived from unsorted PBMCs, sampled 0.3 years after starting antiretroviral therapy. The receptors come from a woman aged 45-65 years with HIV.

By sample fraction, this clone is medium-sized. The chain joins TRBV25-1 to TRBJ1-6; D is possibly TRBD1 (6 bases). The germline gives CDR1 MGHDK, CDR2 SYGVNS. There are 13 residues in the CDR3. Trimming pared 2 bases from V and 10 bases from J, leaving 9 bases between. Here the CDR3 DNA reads TGTGCCAGCAGTGAAGGGGGGGCATCACCCCTCCACTTT. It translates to CASSEGGASPLHF.

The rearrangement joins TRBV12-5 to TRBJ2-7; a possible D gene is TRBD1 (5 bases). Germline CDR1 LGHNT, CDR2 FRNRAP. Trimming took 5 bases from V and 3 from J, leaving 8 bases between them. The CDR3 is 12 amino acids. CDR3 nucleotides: TGTGCTAGTGGTCAAGGGGACTACGAGCAGTACGTC. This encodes CASGQGDYEQYV.

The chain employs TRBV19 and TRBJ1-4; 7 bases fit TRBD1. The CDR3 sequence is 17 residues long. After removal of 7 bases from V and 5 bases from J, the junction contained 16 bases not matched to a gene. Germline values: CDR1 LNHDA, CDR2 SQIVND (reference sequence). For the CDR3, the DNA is TGTGCCAGTACCGGAGGCCGGAAGGGACAGCACAATGAAAAACTGTTTTTT. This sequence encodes CASTGGRKGQHNEKLFF.

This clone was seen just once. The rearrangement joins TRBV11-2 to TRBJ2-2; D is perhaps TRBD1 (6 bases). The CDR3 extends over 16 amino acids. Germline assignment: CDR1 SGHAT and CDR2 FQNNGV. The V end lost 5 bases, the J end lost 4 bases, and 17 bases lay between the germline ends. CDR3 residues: CASSPEQGTPTGELFF. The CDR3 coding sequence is TGTGCCAGCAGCCCCGAACAGGGTACTCCCACCGGGGAGCTGTTTTTT.

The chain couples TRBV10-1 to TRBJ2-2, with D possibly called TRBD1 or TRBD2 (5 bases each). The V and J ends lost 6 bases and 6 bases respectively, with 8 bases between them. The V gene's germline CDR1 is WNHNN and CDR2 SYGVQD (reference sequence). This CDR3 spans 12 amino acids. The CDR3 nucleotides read TGCGCCAGCAGCGGGGCCCCCGGGGAGCTGTTTTTT. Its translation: CASSGAPGELFF.

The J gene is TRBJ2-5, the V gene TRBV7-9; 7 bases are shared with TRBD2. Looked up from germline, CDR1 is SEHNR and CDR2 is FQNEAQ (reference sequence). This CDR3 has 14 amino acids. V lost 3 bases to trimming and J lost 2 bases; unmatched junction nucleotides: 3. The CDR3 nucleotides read TGTGCCAGCAGCTTGAGTAGCGGGCAAGAGACCCAGTACTTC. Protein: CASSLSSGQETQYF.

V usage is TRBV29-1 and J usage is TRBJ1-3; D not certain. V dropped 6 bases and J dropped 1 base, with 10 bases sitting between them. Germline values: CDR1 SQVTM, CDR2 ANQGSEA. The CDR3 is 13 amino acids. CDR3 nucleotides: TGCAGCGTCTATGTTGATTCTGGAAACACCATATATTTT. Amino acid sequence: CSVYVDSGNTIYF.

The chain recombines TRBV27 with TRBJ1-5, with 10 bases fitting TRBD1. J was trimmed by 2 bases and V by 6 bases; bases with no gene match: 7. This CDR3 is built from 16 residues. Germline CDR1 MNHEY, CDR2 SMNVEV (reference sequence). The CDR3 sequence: CASSDSGQGGNQPQHF. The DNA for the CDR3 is TGTGCCAGCAGCGACTCCGGACAGGGGGGCAATCAGCCCCAGCATTTT.

The CDR3 spells CSARLHYEQYF. As DNA, the CDR3 is TGCAGTGCCCGGCTGCACTACGAGCAGTACTTC. The chain links TRBV20-1 to TRBJ2-7; the D is unclear. The CDR3 has 11 amino acids. Trimming left V 6 bases short and J 3 bases short, with 9 bases between. The V gene's germline CDR1 is DFQATT and CDR2 SNEGSKA (reference sequence).

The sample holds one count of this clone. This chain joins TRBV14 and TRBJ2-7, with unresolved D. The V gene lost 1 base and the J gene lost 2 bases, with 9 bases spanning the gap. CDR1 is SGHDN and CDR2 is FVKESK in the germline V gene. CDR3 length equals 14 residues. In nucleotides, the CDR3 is TGTGCCAGCAGCCAAGGGGAAAAGCCCTACGAGCAGTACTTC. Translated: CASSQGEKPYEQYF.

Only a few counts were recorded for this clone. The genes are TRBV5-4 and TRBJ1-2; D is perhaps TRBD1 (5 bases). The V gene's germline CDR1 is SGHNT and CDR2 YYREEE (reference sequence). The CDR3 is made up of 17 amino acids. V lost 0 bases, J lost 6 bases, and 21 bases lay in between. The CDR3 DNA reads TGTGCCAGCAGCTTGGCCGACTCCGGGGACCGTTACGATGGCTACACCTTC. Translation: CASSLADSGDRYDGYTF.

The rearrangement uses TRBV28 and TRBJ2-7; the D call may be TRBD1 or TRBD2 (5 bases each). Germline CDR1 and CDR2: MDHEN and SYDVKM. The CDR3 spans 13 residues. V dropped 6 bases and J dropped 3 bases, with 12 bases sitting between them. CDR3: CASRVGTDYEQYF. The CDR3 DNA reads TGTGCCAGCAGGGTCGGGACGGACTACGAGCAGTACTTC.